This T cell receptor beta chain was captured by sequencing in a study of monozygotic twins with inflammatory bowel disease. General study findings and limits: The data did not back a single strong IBD-associated clonotype or signal.

CDR1 LGHDT and CDR2 YNNKEL come from the germline V gene (reference sequence). This CDR3 region has 13 residues. With regard to this clonotype: Its antigen is as yet unknown.

Molecular identifiers with 6-nucleotide sample barcodes were added during cDNA synthesis via template switching. TCRdb reprocessed the 5' RACE reads and keeps a single row for each CDR3 protein, giving no DNA. The repertoire table contains approximately 400,000 distinct CDR3 sequences. This chain links TRBV3-1 with TRBJ2-7; with no DNA, the TCRdb D assignment of TRBD1 cannot be verified. Sequences were obtained from blood. The sequence came from a human donor with ulcerative colitis or Crohn's disease, or a healthy co-twin of an affected twin (not recorded which). The CDR3 here is CASSQTGASEQYF.